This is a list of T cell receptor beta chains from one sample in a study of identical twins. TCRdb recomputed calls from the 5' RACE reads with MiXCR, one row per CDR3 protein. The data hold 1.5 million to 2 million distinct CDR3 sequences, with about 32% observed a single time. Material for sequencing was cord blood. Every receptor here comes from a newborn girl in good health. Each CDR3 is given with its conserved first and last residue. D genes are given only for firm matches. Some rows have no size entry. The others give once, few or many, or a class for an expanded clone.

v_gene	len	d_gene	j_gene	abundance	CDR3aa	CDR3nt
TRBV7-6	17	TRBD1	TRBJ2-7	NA	CASSLGTGAMGNYEQYF	TGTGCCAGTAGCTTAGGTACAGGGGCCATGGGAAACTACGAGCAGTACTTC
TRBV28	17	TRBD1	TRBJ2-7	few	CASSSRDRLRKTYEQYF	TGTGCCAGCAGTTCCCGGGACAGGCTAAGAAAAACCTACGAGCAGTACTTC
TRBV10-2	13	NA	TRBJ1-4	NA	CASSVQINEKLFF	TGCGCCAGCAGTGTTCAAATTAATGAAAAACTGTTTTTT
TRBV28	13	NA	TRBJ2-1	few	CASTRDVFNEQFF	TGTGCCAGCACGCGGGATGTATTCAATGAGCAGTTCTTC
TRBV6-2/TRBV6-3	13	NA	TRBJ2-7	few	CASSYWDLYEQYF	TGTGCCAGCAGTTACTGGGACCTCTACGAGCAGTACTTC
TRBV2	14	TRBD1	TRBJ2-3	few	CASGETGVGDTQYF	TGTGCCAGCGGCGAGACAGGGGTGGGAGATACGCAGTATTTT
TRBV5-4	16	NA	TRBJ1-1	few	CASSLAMAPMNTEAFF	TGTGCCAGCAGCTTGGCCATGGCGCCCATGAACACTGAAGCTTTCTTT
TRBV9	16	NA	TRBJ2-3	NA	CASSTRDRFTTDTQYF	TGTGCCAGCAGCACTCGAGACAGGTTTACTACAGATACGCAGTATTTT
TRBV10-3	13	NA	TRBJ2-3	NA	CATRTLGTDTQYF	TGTGCCACCAGGACTCTAGGCACAGATACGCAGTATTTT
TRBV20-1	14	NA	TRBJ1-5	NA	CSARDRGEHQPQHF	TGCAGTGCTAGAGATCGAGGGGAGCATCAGCCCCAGCATTTT